Listed below are T cell receptor beta chains from one sample, sequenced in a study of lymphopenia after photon versus proton radiotherapy. Clones were sequenced by immunoSEQ multiplex PCR, and TCRdb holds only the in-frame ones, with some missing. The sample includes 150,000 to 200,000 clones, 75% to 90% of them seen just once. The sample consisted of peripheral blood, taken from a patient treated with photon-based radiotherapy. The receptors shown here come from a man aged 45 to 65 with gastric cancer. The CDR3 runs from the conserved cysteine through the conserved F or W. The D gene is left open where the match is weak.

v_call,j_call,d_call,cdr3_aa,cdr3_nt
TRBV19,TRBJ1-5,.,CASSIEDSNQPQHF,TGTGCCAGTAGTATTGAGGATAGCAATCAGCCCCAGCATTTT
TRBV5-6,TRBJ1-2,TRBD1,CASSLMYRGNGYTF,TGTGCCAGCAGCTTGATGTACAGGGGAAATGGCTACACCTTC
TRBV7-9,TRBJ2-7,.,CASSLPGTPPYEQYF,TGTGCCAGCAGTTTACCCGGGACTCCCCCCTACGAGCAGTACTTC
TRBV19,TRBJ1-2,TRBD1,CASSRGGGGYTF,TGTGCCAGTAGTAGAGGGGGCGGAGGCTACACCTTC
TRBV18,TRBJ1-2,.,CASSPGHIRHGYTF,TGTGCCAGCTCTCCTGGACACATTCGACATGGCTACACCTTC
TRBV10-3,TRBJ2-6,TRBD1,CAISPRGTGNAGANVLTF,TGTGCCATCAGCCCAAGGGGGACAGGGAACGCTGGGGCCAACGTCCTGACTTTC
TRBV18,TRBJ1-4,.,CASSSIDVANEKLFF,TGTGCCAGCTCCTCGATAGATGTTGCTAATGAAAAACTGTTTTTT
TRBV23-1,TRBJ2-5,.,CASSQSGSLPQETQYF,TGCGCCAGCAGTCAATCAGGCTCGCTACCCCAAGAGACCCAGTACTTC
TRBV5-1,TRBJ1-1,.,CASSLGSLNTEAFF,TGCGCCAGCAGCTTGGGGTCGTTGAACACTGAAGCTTTCTTT
TRBV4-3,TRBJ2-7,.,CASSQDWQGYSSYEQYF,TGCGCCAGCAGCCAAGATTGGCAGGGGTATAGCTCCTACGAGCAGTACTTC